This entry describes one T cell receptor beta chain. Survey-level immunoSEQ sequencing profiled the TCR beta repertoire. Some clones are missing from TCRdb's copy, which holds only in-frame ones; the method was immunoSEQ multiplex PCR. The repertoire holds about 50,000 clones, with 80% to 95% as singletons. Germline loops: CDR1 MNHEY, CDR2 SVGEGT. This CDR3 is built from 16 residues. The ends were cut back, 3 bases at V and 0 bases at J, with 11 bases in the middle. The sample was PBMCs. The TCR comes from a man aged 40-49 years with rheumatoid arthritis. The chain combines TRBV6-2 or TRBV6-3 with TRBJ2-2; perhaps TRBD1 as D (5 bases). The CDR3 coding sequence is TGTGCCAGCAGTTATCCGCAGGGCGCGAACACCGGGGAGCTGTTTTTT. It encodes CASSYPQGANTGELFF.